A few counts support the clone carrying this T cell receptor beta chain. The target antigen is unknown. This record belongs to a study of beta chain features in type 1 diabetes. Study results and limitations: Sequencing the cDNA could make cells with high TCR expression show up more than they should.

Every bit of the isolated RNA underwent reverse transcription, so sequencing read expressed TCRB transcripts. Using immunoSEQ multiplex PCR, the repertoire was profiled, and TCRdb retains in-frame clones only, with some absent. Counted here are more than 350,000 clones, approximately 10% occurring once; the ten biggest clones make up about 0.045%. Germline V gene lookup returns CDR1 SGHRS and CDR2 YFSETQ. The CDR3 covers 13 residues. V trimming: 2 bases; J trimming: 9 bases; junction bases outside the gene matches: 7. Sorting of CD4+ naive, central memory, regulatory and stem cell-like memory cells was performed via CD45RO/CCR7/CD25/CD127/CD95/CD27.

This receptor was identified in a woman between 18 and 29 years old in good health. The chain combines TRBV5-1 with TRBJ1-1; 7 bases fit TRBD1. Material: naive CD4+ T cells from blood. For the CDR3, the DNA is TGCGCCAGCAGCTTAACGGACAGGCTTCAAGCTTTCTTT. Encoded protein: CASSLTDRLQAFF.